The 9 T cell receptor beta chains below were found in one sample sequenced in a study of T cell responses to AZD1222 COVID-19 vaccine. Generated by immunoSEQ multiplex PCR, the TCRdb table keeps only in-frame clones and is missing some. The repertoire holds some 140,000 clones, with about 91% as singletons. Here the sequenced sample was peripheral blood, taken on day 0 of AZD1222 vaccination. Every receptor here comes from an adult in good health.

The CDR3 DNA is TGTGCCAGCTCACCAAGGACAGCCGAAGAGACCCAGTACTTC. Amino acids: CASSPRTAEETQYF. V gene TRBV18 combines with J gene TRBJ2-5; TRBD1 is a possible D gene (6 bases). V was cut by 2 bases and J by 3 bases, with 10 bases left in between. The germline gives CDR1 KGHSH, CDR2 LQKENI. The CDR3 runs 14 residues.

This chain connects TRBV6-2 or TRBV6-3 to TRBJ2-3; TRBD1 is a possible D gene (5 bases). Trimming removed 4 bases from V and 8 bases from J, with 10 bases in between. The germline CDR1 and CDR2 sequences are MNHEY and SVGEGT. The CDR3 has 12 residues. The CDR3 reads CASSSQGPTQYF. DNA of the CDR3: TGTGCCAGCAGTTCCCAGGGTCCTACGCAGTATTTT.

This clone occurred once. J is TRBJ1-2 and V is TRBV5-4; D is undetermined. V gave up 6 bases and J gave up 4 bases, with 13 bases separating them. The V gene's germline CDR1 is SGHNT and CDR2 YYREEE (reference sequence). The CDR3 loop spans 13 amino acids. The CDR3 DNA reads as TGTGCCAGCACCCCGACCCTGGGCTATGGCTACACCTTC. Translation: CASTPTLGYGYTF.

This clone was observed once. The rearrangement uses TRBV6-6 and TRBJ2-3; 7 positions match TRBD2. Per the germline V gene, CDR1 is MNHNY and CDR2 is SVGAGI (reference sequence). Losses at the gene ends were 7 bases for V and 3 bases for J; bases not matched to a gene: 7. There are 14 residues in the CDR3. CDR3 DNA: TGTGCCAGCACCCGCGGGCGGGGGACAGATACGCAGTATTTT. Its translation: CASTRGRGTDTQYF.

The chain employs TRBV4-1 and TRBJ2-7; the D gene is possibly TRBD2 (5 bases). The V gene's germline CDR1 is MGHRA and CDR2 YSYEKL. Trimming cost V 0 bases and J 3 bases, with 9 bases left between them. The CDR3 loop spans 14 amino acids. The CDR3 loop is CASSQDDYLYEQYF. CDR3 bases: TGCGCCAGCAGCCAAGACGACTACCTCTACGAGCAGTACTTC.

The genes are TRBV19 and TRBJ2-7; 8 bases agree with TRBD1. V shed 3 bases and J 7 bases; nucleotides not matched to a gene: 8. CDR3 size: 14 residues. Germline lookup yields CDR1 LNHDA and CDR2 SQIVND (reference sequence). For the CDR3, the DNA is TGTGCCAGTAGTATTAACAGGGGGAGTCCTGAGCAGTACTTC. Amino acid sequence: CASSINRGSPEQYF.

The chain joins TRBV3-1 (or the pseudogene TRBV3-2) to TRBJ1-2; D remains ambiguous. The CDR3 covers 13 residues. V was clipped by 1 base and J by 8 bases, with 11 bases between them. Germline V CDR1 and CDR2: LGHDT, YNNKEL (reference sequence). This CDR3 is CASSQGWGEGYTF. In nucleotides, the CDR3 is TGTGCCAGCAGCCAAGGCTGGGGAGAGGGCTACACCTTC.

The rearrangement joins TRBV9 to TRBJ1-2; D gene unclear. Germline assignment: CDR1 SGDLS and CDR2 YYNGEE. The CDR3 is made up of 13 amino acids. Trimming cost V 4 bases and J 8 bases, with 15 bases left between them. The CDR3 coding sequence is TGTGCCAGCAGCTTACTCCAATCCGGGGGCTACACCTTC. Residues: CASSLLQSGGYTF. Supplemented by reference TRBV9 and TRBJ1-2, the full variable domain reads DSGVTQTPKHLITATGQRVTLRCSPRSGDLSVYWYQQSLDQGLQFLIQYYNGEERAKGNILERFSAQQFPDLHSELNLSSLELGDSALYFCASSLLQSGGYTFGSGTRLTVV.

The chain employs TRBV15 and TRBJ2-1, with 7 bases fitting TRBD1. The germline V gene has CDR1 LNHNV and CDR2 YYDKDF (reference sequence). This CDR3 comprises 15 residues. The V segment lost 11 bases and the J segment 1 base; nucleotides outside the gene matches: 11. As DNA, the CDR3 is TGTGCCGCGAGCACGAGGGGGCGGTCCTACAATGAGCAGTTCTTC. The encoded protein is CAASTRGRSYNEQFF.